This T cell receptor (beta chain) was sequenced in a study of radiation and T cells in renal cell carcinoma. Study-wide points: Top tumor clonotypes rose in blood 2 weeks post-radiation, then contracted. Without pretreatment biopsies, baseline tumor clonotype presence was undetermined.

The length of the CDR3 is 13 residues. V was shortened by 3 bases and J by 5 bases, with 11 bases between the two germline ends. CDR1 is MNHNY and CDR2 is SVGAGI in the germline V gene (reference sequence). Points on this clone: The antigen is undetermined.

The table came from immunoSEQ multiplex PCR; TCRdb's copy has only in-frame clones and leaves some out. Of tens of thousands of clones detected, approximately 87% appear once; the ten largest clones hold 2% to 3%. As to time point: blood 4 weeks post-SBRT, at nephrectomy. Indicated treatment: 15 Gy SBRT to primary tumor, nephrectomy 4 weeks later. Nephrectomy followed 15 Gy stereotactic body radiation by 4 weeks. Radiation-treated patients gave blood at baseline, week 2 and week 4. The chain combines TRBV6-6 with TRBJ2-7; D gene uncertain. This TCR was sampled from a woman aged 55-75 years with renal cell carcinoma. The material was blood, obtained from a patient whose treatment included radiotherapy and nephrectomy. The CDR3 nucleotides are TGTGCCAGCAGTTATGTTTTCGGCGACGAGCAGTACTTC. Translating gives CASSYVFGDEQYF.